A single sample gave rise to the 27 T cell receptor beta chains below, sequenced in a study of T-cell memory formation after mild COVID-19. A single record per CDR3 protein comes from TCRdb applying MiXCR to the 5' RACE reads. The sample comprises more than 100,000 distinct CDR3 sequences, approximately 15% of which are singletons, and roughly 5.2% rests with the top ten. Sample: PBMCs or a T cell subset sorted from them (not recorded which). These receptors came from a young man who had mild COVID-19 (a few samples of this study predate the infection). Cell type and time point are not known.

This clonotype rates as medium-sized. V and J are TRBV24-1 and TRBJ2-2; 7 nucleotides match TRBD2. Germline V gives CDR1 KGHDR, CDR2 SFDVKD. J lost 4 bases, V lost 9 bases, and 10 bases had no gene match. The CDR3 extends over 15 amino acids. The CDR3 region is CATAPYGGITGELFF. CDR3 DNA sequence: TGTGCCACCGCGCCCTACGGGGGGATCACCGGGGAGCTGTTTTTT.

This clonotype has just a few counts. The chain joins TRBV4-3 to TRBJ1-5; the D is unclear. The CDR3 runs 17 residues. V was trimmed by 0 bases and J by 1 base, leaving 13 bases between them. Germline-derived CDR1 and CDR2 are LGHNA and YSLEER. For the CDR3, the DNA is TGCGCCAGCAGCCAAGATAGGCCAGGCTGGAGCAATCAGCCCCAGCATTTT. Its protein is CASSQDRPGWSNQPQHF.

This clonotype has more than one count but fewer than ten. The chain employs TRBV18 and TRBJ2-7; 10 nucleotides align to TRBD1. CDR3 length equals 14 residues. In germline, CDR1 is KGHSH, CDR2 LQKENI. The CDR3 bases are TGTGCCAGCTCACCACCTGAATGGGGACAGGGGCTGTGGGTC. The encoded protein is CASSPPEWGQGLWV.

Ten or more counts support this clonotype. The chain combines TRBV10-3 with TRBJ2-5; weak D call: TRBD1 (5 bases). Germline V gene sequence: CDR1 ENHRY, CDR2 SYGVKD. The length of the CDR3 is 14 residues. Trimming removed 3 bases from V and 7 bases from J, with 15 bases in between. CDR3 sequence: CAISDQGQQGTQYF. CDR3 bases: TGTGCCATCAGTGATCAAGGGCAGCAGGGGACCCAGTACTTC.

The chain uses TRBV9 and TRBJ2-3, with 8 bases fitting TRBD2. The CDR3 spans 16 residues. Germline lookup yields CDR1 SGDLS and CDR2 YYNGEE. Trimming took 1 base from V and 0 from J; bases not matched to a gene: 4. The CDR3 here is CASSVYGGGSTDTQYF. The CDR3 DNA sequence: TGTGCCAGCAGCGTATACGGCGGGGGGAGCACAGATACGCAGTATTTT.

This clonotype was seen ten or more times. The chain recombines TRBV7-3 with TRBJ1-1; 8 nucleotides align to TRBD1. Trimming at V came to 4 bases and at J to 4 bases, leaving 14 bases not matched to a gene. This CDR3 has 17 residues. Germline V gene lookup returns CDR1 SGHTA and CDR2 FQGTGA. The CDR3 protein is CASSSAPYRGRGTEAFF. In DNA, the CDR3 is TGTGCCAGCAGCTCTGCACCTTACAGGGGGAGAGGCACTGAAGCTTTCTTT. The variable domain in full, completed from reference TRBV7-3 and TRBJ1-1, reads GAGVSQTPSNKVTEKGKYVELRCDPISGHTALYWYRQSLGQGPEFLIYFQGTGAADDSGLPNDRFFAVRPEGSVSTLKIQRTERGDSAVYLCASSSAPYRGRGTEAFFGQGTRLTVV.

In this sample, this clonotype turned up a few times. The V call is TRBV12-3 or TRBV12-4, the J call TRBJ2-1, with TRBD2 identical over 9 bases. This CDR3 has 17 residues. Germline trimming cut 3 bases from V and 4 bases from J; bases unmatched to any gene: 10. CDR3 sequence: CASSFSAVAGVYNEQFF. The CDR3 DNA reads TGTGCCAGCAGTTTTAGCGCCGTAGCGGGGGTTTACAATGAGCAGTTCTTC.

This clonotype occurred a few times. J is TRBJ1-2 and V is TRBV4-1; tentatively, D is TRBD1 (6 bases). CDR3 length: 18 residues. Germline V CDR1 and CDR2: MGHRA, YSYEKL. Trimming took off 1 base at V and 7 bases at J, with 25 bases between the two ends. The DNA of the CDR3 is TGCGCCAGCAGCCAAGTCCCTCTCCTCAGGGGCCACGCCGGTGGCTACACCTTC. This sequence encodes CASSQVPLLRGHAGGYTF.

This chain links TRBV5-1 with TRBJ1-1; D is unresolved. Trimming removed 2 bases from V and 1 base from J, with 9 bases in between. Germline CDR1 reads SGHRS; CDR2 reads YFSETQ. CDR3 length: 14 amino acids. CDR3 DNA: TGCGCCAGCAGCTTCGACATTGAGAACACTGAAGCTTTCTTT. This codes for CASSFDIENTEAFF.

This clonotype has ten or more counts. The J gene is TRBJ2-2, the V gene TRBV11-2; D is uncertain. This CDR3 comprises 15 residues. V lost 0 bases and J 0 bases, leaving 5 bases between the germline ends. Germline-derived CDR1 and CDR2 are SGHAT and FQNNGV. The CDR3 sequence is CASSLDTANTGELFF. The CDR3 region has the DNA TGTGCCAGCAGCTTAGATACAGCGAACACCGGGGAGCTGTTTTTT.

The chain recombines TRBV7-2 with TRBJ2-5; D is possibly TRBD1 (5 bases). Deletions cut 0 bases from V and 5 bases from J, with 10 bases between. Looked up from germline, CDR1 is SGHTA and CDR2 is FQGNSA. CDR3 length: 14 residues. The CDR3 sequence is CASSLARARETQYF. The DNA of the CDR3 is TGTGCCAGCAGCTTAGCCAGGGCTAGGGAGACCCAGTACTTC.

The CDR3 sequence: CASSVQGTDTQYF. In DNA form, the CDR3 reads TGTGCCAGCAGCGTCCAGGGTACAGATACGCAGTATTTT. The rearrangement uses TRBV9 and TRBJ2-3; maybe TRBD1 (5 bases). V gave up 2 bases and J gave up 3 bases, with 7 bases separating them. The CDR3 sequence is 13 residues long. The V gene's germline CDR1 is SGDLS and CDR2 YYNGEE.

The V call is TRBV7-9, the J call TRBJ2-2; the D gene is possibly TRBD2 (6 bases). This CDR3 spans 16 amino acids. The germline V gene encodes CDR1 SEHNR and CDR2 FQNEAQ (reference sequence). V lost 5 bases, J lost 4 bases, and 17 bases lay in between. The CDR3 DNA follows: TGTGCCAGCAGCAGAAATGGGGAGGCAACCACCGGGGAGCTGTTTTTT. Its protein product is CASSRNGEATTGELFF.

This chain links TRBV15 with TRBJ2-2; the D gene could be TRBD1 or TRBD2 (6 bases each). V was shortened by 3 bases and J by 6 bases, with 8 bases between the two germline ends. Looked up from germline, CDR1 is LNHNV and CDR2 is YYDKDF (reference sequence). This CDR3 region has 13 residues. The CDR3 is CATSSGGSGELFF. In DNA form, the CDR3 reads TGTGCCACCAGCAGCGGGGGCTCCGGGGAGCTGTTTTTT.

This clonotype was recorded a few times. This sequence joins TRBV27 and TRBJ2-5; D perhaps matches TRBD1 (6 bases). V was trimmed by 8 bases and J by 0 bases, leaving 10 bases between them. Germline CDR1 MNHEY, CDR2 SMNVEV (reference sequence). There are 13 residues in the CDR3. CDR3 residues: CASWGPNQETQYF. The CDR3 coding sequence is TGTGCCAGCTGGGGGCCCAACCAAGAGACCCAGTACTTC.

This clonotype was counted ten times or more. The chain carries TRBV4-2 and TRBJ2-3; D unresolved. CDR1 is LGHNA and CDR2 is YNFKEQ in the germline V gene. This CDR3 region has 14 residues. V lost 3 bases and J lost 1, with 8 bases in between. The DNA for the CDR3 is TGTGCCAGCAGCCACTCGGCGGGCACAGATACGCAGTATTTT. This encodes CASSHSAGTDTQYF.

The rearrangement joins TRBV6-5 to TRBJ2-3; D is unclear. V shed 7 bases and J shed 2 bases, with 4 bases lying between them. From germline, CDR1 is MNHEY and CDR2 SVGAGI. There are 11 residues in the CDR3. The CDR3 DNA reads as TGTGCCAGCACAAACACAGATACGCAGTATTTT. Encoded protein: CASTNTDTQYF.

The chain joins TRBV11-1 to TRBJ1-1, with 8 bases lining up with TRBD1. Germline CDR1 is SGHAT and CDR2 is FQDESV (reference sequence). This CDR3 is 15 amino acids long. J was trimmed by 1 base and V by 5 bases; bases with no gene match: 6. Written as DNA, the CDR3 is TGTGCCAGCAGCCCAGGGGGCAGGCGGAACACTGAAGCTTTCTTT. Translating it yields CASSPGGRRNTEAFF.

Comment on this clonotype: A much larger clone differs from this one at a single base, so this may be a read error. The rearrangement links TRBV6-5 to TRBJ1-2; D is unresolved. The germline V gene has CDR1 MNHEY and CDR2 SVGAGI. This CDR3 spans 14 amino acids. As DNA, the CDR3 is TGTGCCAGCAGTGACTCCAGCCGTAAACAGGGCTACACCTTC. Translating it yields CASSDSSRKQGYTF.

CDR3: CASSPATGGGTEAFF. DNA of the CDR3: TGTGCCAGCTCACCTGCGACAGGGGGCGGGACTGAAGCTTTCTTT. This sequence joins TRBV18 and TRBJ1-1, with 10 bases matching TRBD1. There are 15 residues in the CDR3. Germline assignment: CDR1 KGHSH and CDR2 LQKENI. V dropped 3 bases and J dropped 5; count of bases not matched to a gene: 6.

V and J are TRBV10-3 and TRBJ2-6; D is ambiguous. Germline CDR1 is ENHRY and CDR2 is SYGVKD. Trimming took 1 base from V and 2 from J, leaving 3 bases between them. CDR3 length: 14 residues. The CDR3 DNA reads as TGTGCCATCAGTGAGTTTGCTGGGGCCAACGTCCTGACTTTC. It specifies CAISEFAGANVLTF.

The CDR3: CASSRTSSGTNTGELFF. The CDR3 nucleotides read TGTGCCAGCAGCCGGACATCTAGCGGGACGAACACCGGGGAGCTGTTTTTT. The chain uses TRBV7-2 and TRBJ2-2, with 9 bases aligning to TRBD2. Trimming cost V 5 bases and J 0 bases; bases outside gene matches: 7. This CDR3 region has 17 residues. The V gene's germline CDR1 is SGHTA and CDR2 FQGNSA. Complete variable domain (other parts from reference TRBV7-2 and TRBJ2-2): GAGVSQSPSNKVTEKGKDVELRCDPISGHTALYWYRQSLGQGLEFLIYFQGNSAPDKSGLPSDRFSAERTGGSVSTLTIQRTQQEDSAVYLCASSRTSSGTNTGELFFGEGSRLTVL.

This clonotype occurred a few times. V is TRBV6-2 or TRBV6-3 and J is TRBJ2-1; 15 nucleotides align to TRBD2. The junction had 18 bases not matched to a gene; V was cut back by 6 bases and J by 0 bases. Germline CDR1 reads MNHEY; CDR2 reads SVGEGT. The CDR3 covers 22 residues. The CDR3 protein is CASSRTTAGTSGGFSSYNEQFF. The CDR3 coding sequence is TGTGCCAGCAGCCGAACGACTGCCGGGACTAGCGGGGGGTTTAGCTCCTACAATGAGCAGTTCTTC.

The chain recombines TRBV5-1 with TRBJ1-1, with D perhaps TRBD1 (6 bases). The germline V gene has CDR1 SGHRS and CDR2 YFSETQ. The germline V and J ends were trimmed by 7 bases and 0 bases, with 16 bases remaining between them. CDR3 size: 15 residues. The CDR3: CASRTGTTMNTEAFF. The CDR3 DNA is TGCGCCAGCCGCACCGGGACAACCATGAACACTGAAGCTTTCTTT.

This rearrangement joins TRBV6-2 or TRBV6-3 to TRBJ2-5; D is undetermined. This CDR3 region has 12 residues. The V gene's germline CDR1 is MNHEY and CDR2 SVGEGT. Trimming cost V 2 bases and J 5 bases, with 6 bases left between them. The CDR3 bases are TGTGCCAGCAGTTACGGGAAGGAGACCCAGTACTTC. Protein: CASSYGKETQYF.

This clonotype was observed a handful of times. The chain is built from TRBV10-3 and TRBJ2-3, with D uncertain. Germline assignment: CDR1 ENHRY and CDR2 SYGVKD. Trimming stripped 2 bases from V and 0 bases from J, with 15 bases between. The CDR3 totals 17 residues. CDR3 DNA: TGTGCCATCAGTGAGCGCGAAGACTCCTTTAGCACAGATACGCAGTATTTT. Translating gives CAISEREDSFSTDTQYF.

This chain's CDR3 is CASSLASGGELFF. The CDR3 DNA reads TGTGCCAGCAGCTTAGCCTCGGGCGGGGAGCTGTTTTTT. V gene TRBV7-9 combines with J gene TRBJ2-2; no definite D call. Trimming took 0 bases from V and 7 from J, leaving 6 bases between them. The CDR3 runs 13 residues. The germline CDR1 and CDR2 sequences are SEHNR and FQNEAQ (reference sequence).